This is a list of T cell receptor beta chains from one sample in a study of blood T cell repertoires in COVID-19. Method: immunoSEQ multiplex PCR; TCRdb's copy keeps in-frame clones and lacks some. The sample gives some 120,000 clones, 80% to 90% of which show up once; around a quarter is in the top ten. The source material was peripheral blood. These receptors all come from a man between 65 and 85 years old with active or convalescent COVID-19. Both conserved end residues are part of each CDR3. The order of the fields is J gene, clone size, V gene, D gene, CDR3 DNA, CDR3 protein. A D gene is named only where the DNA matches it firmly. Where a row states a size, it is once, few, many or the class of an expanded clone; other rows omit it.

>TRBJ2-2|-|TRBV9|TRBD2
TGTGCCAGCAGCGTAGCTACGACTAGCGGGGATATCATCGCAAACACCGGGGAGCTGTTTTTT
CASSVATTSGDIIANTGELFF
>TRBJ1-3|few|TRBV27|-
TGTGCCAGCTGGAACAGGGACTCTGGAAACACCATATATTTT
CASWNRDSGNTIYF
>TRBJ1-4|-|TRBV27|-
TGTGCCAGCAGTCCCACGCGGGGGGGGATCCCGGAAAAACTGTTTTTT
CASSPTRGGIPEKLFF
>TRBJ2-1|once|TRBV10-3|-
TGTGCCATCAGTGACCAGCGGGCCTACAATGAGCAGTTCTTC
CAISDQRAYNEQFF
>TRBJ1-1|-|TRBV18|-
TGTGCCAGCTCAAAGGGAGGTGCGGACACTGAAGCTTTCTTT
CASSKGGADTEAFF
>TRBJ2-6|-|TRBV25-1|TRBD1
TGTGCCAGCAGCCGGGACAGGGCAGGTTCTGGGGCCAACGTCCTGACTTTC
CASSRDRAGSGANVLTF
>TRBJ2-7|-|TRBV3-1/TRBV3-2|TRBD2
TGTGCCAGCAGCCAAGACAGCGGGAGAACCTACGAGCAGTACTTC
CASSQDSGRTYEQYF
>TRBJ1-4|-|TRBV7-2|-
TGTGCCAGCAGCTTAGCTGTAGATAATGAAAAACTGTTTTTT
CASSLAVDNEKLFF
>TRBJ2-5|-|TRBV18|-
TGTGCCAGCTCAGCACTGGGCGGAGGGCAGGCGGCCCAGTACTTC
CASSALGGGQAAQYF
>TRBJ2-5|-|TRBV5-1|-
TGCGCCAGCAGCTCGGGGGTCAATAACAAAGAGACCCAGTACTTC
CASSSGVNNKETQYF
>TRBJ2-7|once|TRBV4-2|TRBD2
TGTGCCAGCAGCCAAGATCGGGCTAGCGGACTGAACGAGCAGTACTTC
CASSQDRASGLNEQYF
>TRBJ1-5|-|TRBV2|-
TGTGCCAGCAAGCAGAGCGATAGCAATCAGCCCCAGCATTTT
CASKQSDSNQPQHF
>TRBJ2-7|-|TRBV27|TRBD1
TGTGCCAGCAGTCTCCGGGACAGGGAGGAGAAAGAGTACTTC
CASSLRDREEKEYF
>TRBJ2-7|-|TRBV6-5|-
TGTGCCAGCAGTTACTCGGGGCGGGGTGGGTCCTACGAGCAGTACTTC
CASSYSGRGGSYEQYF
>TRBJ1-4|-|TRBV10-2|-
TGCGCCAGCAGTGAAGGGGGTCGTGGAGAAAAACTGTTTTTT
CASSEGGRGEKLFF
>TRBJ2-4|-|TRBV5-1|TRBD2
TGCGCCAGCATGGCGGGAGGGTTCGGGAACATTCAGTACTTC
CASMAGGFGNIQYF
>TRBJ2-1|-|TRBV19|TRBD1
TGTGCCAGTAGCCCGCCGGGACAGGTTTCTTCTAAGCAGTTCTTC
CASSPPGQVSSKQFF
>TRBJ2-1|-|TRBV9|TRBD1
TGTGCCAGCAGCGTCTCCGGGACAGGGACCTACAATGAGCAGTTCTTC
CASSVSGTGTYNEQFF
>TRBJ2-1|-|TRBV7-2|-
TGTGCCAGCAGCTTAGCGGGAGAAGCCTACAATGAGCAGTTCTTC
CASSLAGEAYNEQFF
>TRBJ1-2|-|TRBV27|-
TGTGCCAGCAGTTTAATCCCTTTGAGTAACTATGGCTACACCTTC
CASSLIPLSNYGYTF
>TRBJ2-1|once|TRBV7-9|TRBD2
TGTGCCAGCGCGGGGGGACTAGCGGGAGTTGAGTTCTTC
CASAGGLAGVEFF
>TRBJ1-2|-|TRBV5-1|-
TGCGCCAGCAGCAGGGGGACGGAATATAGGAACTATGGCTACACCTTC
CASSRGTEYRNYGYTF
>TRBJ1-2|-|TRBV5-8|-
TGTGCCAGCAGCTTGGGACTACGGAGTAACTATGGCTACACCTTC
CASSLGLRSNYGYTF
>TRBJ1-3|-|TRBV2|-
TGTGCCAGCAGGCTAGACGGGAGCTCTGGAAACACCATATATTTT
CASRLDGSSGNTIYF